This is a list of T cell receptor beta chains from one sample in a study of neurological immune-mediated disorders. Each CDR3 protein gets one entry after TCRdb re-called the 5' RACE reads with MiXCR. The profile shows tens of thousands of distinct CDR3 sequences, around 3.5% of them singletons. Sequenced: PBMCs. The source is a man in his fifties or sixties with multiple sclerosis. Each CDR3 is given with its conserved first and last residue. A D gene is named only where the DNA matches it firmly. Rows may omit the clone size; those that give it use once, few, many or a size class.

>TRBJ2-3|TRBV10-3|many|-
TGTGCCATCATGGACAAGGATACGCAGTATTTT
CAIMDKDTQYF
>TRBJ2-3|TRBV29-1|many|TRBD1
TGCAGCGTTGAGGGGGGACAGGGAGTAGCAGATACGCAGTATTTT
CSVEGGQGVADTQYF
>TRBJ2-1|TRBV7-9|many|-
TGTGCCAGCAGCTTAGGAGGTGGCAATGAGCAGTTCTTC
CASSLGGGNEQFF
>TRBJ2-7|TRBV7-2|many|-
TGTGCCAGCAGCACCGTTTCGGGGACCTACGAGCAGTACTTC
CASSTVSGTYEQYF
>TRBJ2-3|TRBV29-1|many|-
TGCAGCGTCATACAGGTCACAGATACGCAGTATTTT
CSVIQVTDTQYF
>TRBJ2-2|TRBV12-3/TRBV12-4|many|-
TGTGCCAGCAGTTTAGAGTTCGGGGAGCTGTTTTTT
CASSLEFGELFF
>TRBJ2-3|TRBV15|many|-
TGTGCCACCAGCAGTGCGGGCTCAGATACGCAGTATTTT
CATSSAGSDTQYF
>TRBJ2-1|TRBV12-3/TRBV12-4|many|-
TGTGCCAGCAGGGGGTATACGGGGAATGAGCAGTTCTTC
CASRGYTGNEQFF
>TRBJ2-3|TRBV15|-|TRBD2
TGTGCCACCAGCAGAGAGACGGGGGGGGCAGATACGCAGTATTTT
CATSRETGGADTQYF
>TRBJ1-1|TRBV4-1|many|-
TGCGCCAGCAGCCAAGATGCCTCTGGTAGCACTGAAGCTTTCTTT
CASSQDASGSTEAFF